The source of this T cell receptor beta chain is a study of blood T cell repertoires in COVID-19. Study-level background: Both acute and convalescent COVID-19 samples were obtained from the United States, Italy and Spain. PBMCs, B-cell-depleted T cells, or T cells were the source of the cDNA or gDNA that made up the material.

Authors' processing steps: By means of reference gene primer amplification, nucleated cell counts were estimated. Repertoires were generated with immunoSEQ multiplex PCR, while TCRdb's copy carries only in-frame clones and drops some. That table furnishes V, J and clone size, whereas the DNA furnished D and trimming. The repertoire consists of about 120,000 clones, with 85% occurring once and the leading ten covering 27%. With 5 bases removed from V and 4 bases from J, the gap between germline ends came to 8 bases. The CDR3 loop spans 12 amino acids. The germline V gene encodes CDR1 LNHDA and CDR2 SQIVND (reference sequence).

V usage is TRBV19 and J usage is TRBJ1-1; D is unclear. This TCR came from a woman older than 75 with acute or convalescent COVID-19. Sample: peripheral blood. DNA for the CDR3: TGTGCCAGTAGTCCCGAGGGCACTGAAGCTTTCTTT. Encoded protein: CASSPEGTEAFF.